Sequencing of this TCR beta chain was carried out in a study of blood T cell repertoires in COVID-19. Overall study: Italy, Spain and the United States were the sources of the convalescent and acute COVID-19 samples. From T cells, B-cell-depleted T cells, or PBMCs came the material, which was cDNA or gDNA.

As handled by the study authors: Reference gene primers were amplified, and this amplification served to estimate nucleated cell counts. The method was immunoSEQ multiplex PCR; TCRdb's version includes in-frame clones alone and lacks a portion of them. V and J calls and clone size come straight from that table; D and trimming were deduced from the DNA. The repertoire includes more than 90,000 clones, around 80% of them detected once, and around 2.3% sits in the top ten. Trimming pared 6 bases from V and 4 bases from J, leaving 10 bases between. The CDR3 loop spans 12 amino acids. This rearrangement joins TRBV12-3 or TRBV12-4 to TRBJ2-7; perhaps TRBD1 as D (5 bases). This sequence originates from a man in his forties or fifties with acute or convalescent COVID-19. Sequenced material: peripheral blood. The CDR3 reads CASRIQGYEQYF. The CDR3 region has the DNA TGTGCCAGCAGAATCCAGGGATACGAGCAGTACTTC.